Listed here is a single T cell receptor (beta chain). This CDR3 has 16 amino acids. Germline CDR1 SGHVS, CDR2 FNYEAQ. Trimming took off 5 bases at V and 0 bases at J, with 15 bases between the two ends. The data stem from a study of cytomegalovirus exposure and HLA in healthy donors. Both 60 Vbeta primers and 13 Jbeta primers went into the PCR. Sequencing used immunoSEQ multiplex PCR; TCRdb keeps in-frame clones, though not all of them. The data show 35,000 to 50,000 clones, approximately 52% seen once. The receptor's source is a human donor in good health. This chain connects TRBV7-6 to TRBJ2-3; maybe TRBD2 (5 bases). Material for sequencing was PBMCs. CDR3 nucleotides: TGTGCCAGCAGCCCTCAGGCGCGGGTTAGCACAGATACGCAGTATTTT. Protein product: CASSPQARVSTDTQYF.